This is a list of T cell receptor beta chains from one sample in a study of OX40 agonist ivuxolimab in advanced cancers. Method: immunoSEQ multiplex PCR; TCRdb's copy keeps in-frame clones and lacks some. The sample lists tens of thousands of clones; about 94% were seen once. Sequencing used CD4+ or CD8+ T cells sorted from blood, obtained in a trial of the OX40 agonist ivuxolimab. The source of these receptors is an adult with an advanced solid tumor such as melanoma, head and neck, liver or kidney cancer. The CDR3 runs from the conserved cysteine through the conserved F or W. Each record gives: J gene, V gene, CDR3 protein.

j_gene: TRBJ1-1; v_gene: TRBV27; CDR3aa: CASSFGGFAEAFF
j_gene: TRBJ2-1; v_gene: TRBV27; CDR3aa: CASSLSGWQGSYNEQFF
j_gene: TRBJ1-6; v_gene: TRBV19; CDR3aa: CASDDTGNSPLHF
j_gene: TRBJ2-3; v_gene: TRBV5-1; CDR3aa: CASSQLEGGFGDTQYF
j_gene: TRBJ2-5; v_gene: TRBV13; CDR3aa: CASSLGGGPRETQYF
j_gene: TRBJ1-4; v_gene: TRBV18; CDR3aa: CASSPLQGPEYEKLFF
j_gene: TRBJ2-3; v_gene: TRBV27; CDR3aa: CASSLFSTDTQYF
j_gene: TRBJ2-2; v_gene: TRBV27; CDR3aa: CASSLRAGGRGELFF
j_gene: TRBJ2-7; v_gene: TRBV29-1; CDR3aa: CSVWDSAREQYF
j_gene: TRBJ2-7; v_gene: TRBV4-1; CDR3aa: CASSHYQGTYEQYF
j_gene: TRBJ2-2; v_gene: TRBV19; CDR3aa: CASRAGELFF
j_gene: TRBJ2-3; v_gene: TRBV9; CDR3aa: CASSLWTSGGTDTQYF
j_gene: TRBJ2-1; v_gene: TRBV5-1; CDR3aa: CASSDAPSPGEVANEQFF
j_gene: TRBJ2-3; v_gene: TRBV28; CDR3aa: CASSPRIITSASTDTQYF
j_gene: TRBJ1-2; v_gene: TRBV19; CDR3aa: CASSIVGGSYGYTF